This T cell receptor beta chain was recorded in a study of cytomegalovirus exposure and HLA in healthy donors. At the level of the study: The study's early data release held roughly 91 million unique TCRs from HLA-typed donors. Ancestry clustering placed 70% to 90% of approximately 420 genotyped donors in the Caucasian-associated cluster.

13 Jbeta primers and 60 Vbeta primers were used for the PCR. Generated by immunoSEQ multiplex PCR, the TCRdb table keeps only in-frame clones and is missing some. The sample yields some 180,000 clones, 75% seen once. General study findings and limits: For cytomegalovirus status, the classifier reportedly gave diagnoses with high specificity and sensitivity. A highly shared variant cluster was judged a likely technical artifact.

Turning to this clone: Antigen unknown.

Sequenced input: PBMCs. The sequence came from a male donor in good health and CMV-seronegative.

The CDR3 sequence: CASSYGQGAAGYTF. CDR3 DNA: TGTGCCAGCAGTTATGGACAGGGGGCGGCCGGCTACACCTTC. V usage is TRBV5-5 and J usage is TRBJ1-2; 11 positions match TRBD1. The V gene's germline CDR1 is SGHKS and CDR2 YYEKEE (reference sequence). The CDR3 is 14 amino acids. With V trimmed by 5 bases and J by 8 bases, 8 bases remained unmatched.